The 32 T cell receptor beta chains listed next were all sequenced from one sample in a study of cytomegalovirus exposure and HLA in healthy donors. The PCR was carried out with 60 Vbeta primers and 13 Jbeta primers. Clones were sequenced by immunoSEQ multiplex PCR, and TCRdb holds only the in-frame ones, with some missing. The listing contains about 140,000 clones. The sample comprised PBMCs. These receptors came from a man in his forties in good health and CMV-seronegative.

The chain is built from TRBV29-1 and TRBJ2-2; D is uncertain. Between the trimmed V and J ends, which lost 4 bases and 0 bases, there was a span of 9 bases. CDR3 length: 14 amino acids. Germline-derived CDR1 and CDR2 are SQVTM and ANQGSEA. Written as DNA, the CDR3 is TGCAGCGTTGCGCTGACATCGAACACCGGGGAGCTGTTTTTT. Residues: CSVALTSNTGELFF.

The chain is built from TRBV18 and TRBJ1-3; 9 nucleotides agree with TRBD1. Germline loops: CDR1 KGHSH, CDR2 LQKENI. The length of the CDR3 is 19 residues. The ends lost 3 bases at V and 3 bases at J; junction bases unmatched: 15. In DNA, the CDR3 is TGTGCCAGCTCACCGTTTTCGGTGGGACAGGGAAGAGGTGGAAACACCATATATTTT. It encodes CASSPFSVGQGRGGNTIYF.

The V gene is TRBV28, the J gene TRBJ1-2; a weak D match, TRBD1 (5 bases). Germline lookup yields CDR1 MDHEN and CDR2 SYDVKM. Trimming took 6 bases from V and 7 from J, leaving 9 bases between them. This CDR3 contains 11 residues. The CDR3 coding sequence is TGTGCCAGCAGGGGGGAGGGTGGCTACACCTTC. Translation gives CASRGEGGYTF.

V and J are TRBV10-3 and TRBJ1-1; D is uncertain. V lost 10 bases and J lost 7, with 22 bases in between. The germline CDR1 and CDR2 sequences are ENHRY and SYGVKD. The CDR3 spans 14 residues. CDR3 sequence reads: CATLPGLEKSEAFF. CDR3 coding DNA: TGTGCCACATTGCCGGGTCTCGAAAAGAGTGAAGCTTTCTTT.

The chain carries TRBV4-2 and TRBJ1-2; 9 nucleotides align to TRBD1. The V and J ends lost 0 bases and 6 bases, in that order; junction bases with no gene match: 5. The germline gives CDR1 LGHNA, CDR2 YNFKEQ. This CDR3 contains 15 residues. CDR3 loop: CASSQDRDRGDGYTF. Written as DNA, the CDR3 is TGTGCCAGCAGCCAAGATCGAGACAGGGGGGATGGCTACACCTTC.

J is TRBJ1-1 and V is TRBV6-1; no clear D gene. Germline CDR1 is MNHNS and CDR2 is SASEGT. V was cut by 5 bases and J by 0 bases, with 7 bases left in between. There are 13 residues in the CDR3. The CDR3 nucleotides read TGTGCCAGCAGTCCCGTATTGAACACTGAAGCTTTCTTT. Translated: CASSPVLNTEAFF.

The CDR3 here is CASSPAFQGGEQYF. CDR3 sequence (DNA): TGTGCCAGCTCACCAGCTTTCCAGGGCGGCGAGCAGTACTTC. This chain uses TRBV18 with TRBJ2-7; tentatively, D is TRBD1 (5 bases). V gave up 2 bases and J gave up 6 bases, with 14 bases separating them. CDR3 size: 14 residues. From germline, CDR1 is KGHSH and CDR2 LQKENI.

This chain connects TRBV25-1 to TRBJ1-2; D is unresolved. Per germline, CDR1 MGHDK and CDR2 SYGVNS. This CDR3 has 12 residues. V was trimmed by 8 bases and J by 4 bases, leaving 11 bases between them. CDR3 region: CASRGGFYGYTF. CDR3 nucleotide sequence: TGTGCCAGCCGGGGAGGGTTCTATGGCTACACCTTC.

The chain carries TRBV2 and TRBJ1-3; the D gene is possibly TRBD1 (6 bases). Trimming removed 2 bases from V and 2 bases from J, with 13 bases in between. Germline V gene data show CDR1 as SNHLY and CDR2 as FYNNEI. CDR3 length: 16 amino acids. The CDR3 here is CASSESLGAAGNTIYF. As DNA, the CDR3 is TGTGCCAGCAGTGAATCGTTGGGGGCGGCTGGAAACACCATATATTTT.

The chain has TRBV6-4 and TRBJ2-3, with TRBD2 matching over 10 bases. V shed 5 bases, J shed 5 bases, and the junction held 10 bases outside the gene matches. CDR3 length: 16 amino acids. Germline-derived CDR1 and CDR2 are MRHNA and SNTAGT. The CDR3 loop is CASSLLAGEFIDTQYF. Here the CDR3 DNA reads TGTGCCAGCAGTCTCCTAGCGGGGGAGTTCATAGATACGCAGTATTTT.

V gene TRBV5-6 combines with J gene TRBJ1-3; 12 positions match TRBD1. CDR3 size: 18 residues. Looked up from germline, CDR1 is SGHDT and CDR2 is YYEEEE. With 2 bases clipped from V and 3 bases from J, the junction kept 9 bases outside the gene matches. CDR3 amino acids: CASSFGTGGKLYGNTIYF. The CDR3 nucleotides are TGTGCCAGCAGCTTCGGGACAGGGGGCAAGTTGTATGGAAACACCATATATTTT.

This chain joins TRBV11-3 and TRBJ1-1; D gene unclear. CDR1 and CDR2 (germline): SGHNT, YENEEA. The V and J ends lost 5 bases and 4 bases respectively, with 11 bases between them. The CDR3 covers 13 residues. DNA of the CDR3: TGTGCCAGCAGCCGGGAAGGGAGCACTGAAGCTTTCTTT. Protein: CASSREGSTEAFF.

This chain links TRBV21-1 with TRBJ2-6; the table gives TRBD2 as D, unverified against the DNA. TRBV21-1 is listed as a pseudogene. The CDR3 length is 17 residues. In nucleotides, the CDR3 is TGTGCCAGCAGCAAACAGAGGCAGCCCTCTGGGGCCAACGTCCTGACTTTC. Translated, it gives CASSKQRQPSGANVLTF.

Points on this clone: Sequence at one end of the junction differs from germline and may be a read error. The rearrangement uses TRBV9 and TRBJ2-6; D call uncertain. CDR1 and CDR2 (germline): SGDLS, YYNGEE. This CDR3 contains 12 residues. In DNA, the CDR3 is TGTGCCAGCAGCTCTTGGGCCAACGTCCTGACTTTC. This encodes CASSSWANVLTF.

The J gene is TRBJ1-6, the V gene TRBV2, with D tentatively TRBD1 (6 bases). This CDR3 region has 13 residues. In germline, CDR1 is SNHLY, CDR2 FYNNEI. Between the trimmed V and J ends, which lost 6 bases and 10 bases, there was a span of 13 bases. Here the CDR3 DNA reads TGTGCCAGCAGGGGGGCTCCAGGGTCACCCCTCCACTTT. Its translation: CASRGAPGSPLHF.

The chain carries TRBV7-2 and TRBJ2-6, with D unclear. Trimming left V 2 bases short and J 2 bases short, with 4 bases between. CDR3 length equals 14 residues. The germline gives CDR1 SGHTA, CDR2 FQGNSA. The CDR3 nucleotides are TGTGCCAGCAGCTTACAGGCTGGGGCCAACGTCCTGACTTTC. It translates to CASSLQAGANVLTF.

The genes are TRBV4-2 and TRBJ2-2; weak D call: TRBD2 (6 bases). Trimming shortened V by 0 bases and J by 6 bases, and 11 bases separated the two germline ends. The germline V gene encodes CDR1 LGHNA and CDR2 YNFKEQ. The CDR3 sequence is 15 residues long. In DNA, the CDR3 is TGTGCCAGCAGCCAAGAGGGACTTCCCTCCGGGGAGCTGTTTTTT. This translates into CASSQEGLPSGELFF.

V gene TRBV28 combines with J gene TRBJ2-7; possible D gene TRBD1, 6 bases. The V gene's germline CDR1 is MDHEN and CDR2 SYDVKM. The V and J ends lost 7 bases and 0 bases respectively, with 16 bases between them. The CDR3 totals 15 residues. This chain's CDR3 is CASTMTGLSSYEQYF. The CDR3 DNA reads as TGTGCCAGCACGATGACAGGCCTGAGCTCCTACGAGCAGTACTTC. Together with reference TRBV28 and TRBJ2-7, the CDR3 gives the full variable domain: DVKVTQSSRYLVKRTGEKVFLECVQDMDHENMFWYRQDPGLGLRLIYFSYDVKMKEKGDIPEGYSVSREKKERFSLILESASTNQTSMYLCASTMTGLSSYEQYFGPGTRLTVT.

The V and J genes are TRBV5-4 and TRBJ2-7, with TRBD1 matching over 11 bases. The trim removed 3 bases at V and 5 bases at J, leaving 10 bases unmatched. Looked up from germline, CDR1 is SGHNT and CDR2 is YYREEE (reference sequence). The CDR3 sequence is 16 residues long. The CDR3 reads CASSWALGTGGDEQYF. CDR3 bases: TGTGCCAGCAGCTGGGCGTTAGGGACAGGGGGAGACGAGCAGTACTTC.

The chain couples TRBV29-1 to TRBJ2-3, with 7 bases fitting TRBD1. This CDR3 is 15 amino acids long. The ends lost 5 bases at V and 4 bases at J; junction bases unmatched: 12. CDR1 is SQVTM, CDR2 ANQGSEA, per germline. CDR3 loop: CSVSTRQGSADTQYF. The CDR3 DNA follows: TGCAGCGTTTCTACCAGACAGGGTTCCGCAGATACGCAGTATTTT.

The chain links TRBV7-9 to TRBJ1-5; no reliable D call. Per germline, CDR1 SEHNR and CDR2 FQNEAQ (reference sequence). The CDR3 is 12 residues long. Trimming removed 3 bases from V and 5 bases from J, with 5 bases in between. CDR3 in DNA: TGTGCCAGCAGCTTTACAGATCAGCCCCAGCATTTT. This encodes CASSFTDQPQHF.

The genes are TRBV6-5 and TRBJ1-1; D gene uncertain. V lost 0 bases, J lost 0 bases, and 8 bases lay in between. The CDR3 has 15 residues. Germline V CDR1 and CDR2: MNHEY, SVGAGI. The CDR3 DNA is TGTGCCAGCAGTTACTCCCGGCGGGTGAACACTGAAGCTTTCTTT. This translates into CASSYSRRVNTEAFF.

The chain combines TRBV19 with TRBJ1-1; 8 bases line up with TRBD1. The CDR3 contains 14 residues. The ends lost 5 bases at V and 1 base at J; junction bases unmatched: 3. CDR1 is LNHDA and CDR2 is SQIVND in the germline V gene (reference sequence). CDR3 coding DNA: TGTGCCAGTAGTGGGGGACAGGAGAACACTGAAGCTTTCTTT. The encoded protein is CASSGGQENTEAFF.

The CDR3 loop reads CASSLVRTGDEQYF. Written as DNA, the CDR3 is TGTGCCAGCAGCTTGGTGAGGACAGGGGACGAGCAGTACTTC. V is TRBV5-4 and J is TRBJ2-5; 9 positions agree with TRBD1. The better agreement between TRBJ2-7 and the DNA end casts doubt on the J call. Germline CDR1 is SGHNT and CDR2 is YYREEE (reference sequence). The CDR3 has 14 residues.

The CDR3 nucleotides are TGTGCCAGCAGCTCGACTAGCGGGGGCCCCTTAGAGCAGTACTTC. Amino acid sequence: CASSSTSGGPLEQYF. The J gene is TRBJ2-7, the V gene TRBV7-2, with 12 positions matching TRBD2. J was trimmed by 7 bases and V by 4 bases; bases with no gene match: 8. The CDR3 extends over 15 amino acids. In germline, CDR1 is SGHTA, CDR2 FQGNSA.

J is TRBJ1-1 and V is TRBV2; D unresolved. The CDR3 runs to 12 residues. The V and J ends lost 10 bases and 1 base respectively, with 10 bases between them. Looked up from germline, CDR1 is SNHLY and CDR2 is FYNNEI. CDR3 nucleotide sequence: TGTGCCACCACAATATCGAACACTGAAGCTTTCTTT. This sequence encodes CATTISNTEAFF.

This chain joins TRBV7-2 and TRBJ1-4; 10 positions match TRBD1. CDR1 and CDR2 (germline): SGHTA, FQGNSA. This CDR3 region has 15 residues. V lost 4 bases and J lost 10; bases outside the gene matches: 9. CDR3 sequence reads: CASSYDRGQLGKLFF. The CDR3 region has the DNA TGTGCCAGCAGCTATGACAGGGGGCAGTTGGGAAAACTGTTTTTT. The full variable domain, in which reference TRBV7-2 and TRBJ1-4 provide the parts outside the CDR3, is GAGVSQSPSNKVTEKGKDVELRCDPISGHTALYWYRQSLGQGLEFLIYFQGNSAPDKSGLPSDRFSAERTGGSVSTLTIQRTQQEDSAVYLCASSYDRGQLGKLFFGSGTQLSVL.

CDR3 in amino acids: CASSLSLGRQNQPQHF. CDR3 nucleotides: TGTGCCAGCAGCTTGTCTCTCGGCAGGCAGAATCAGCCCCAGCATTTT. This chain links TRBV5-5 with TRBJ1-5; D unresolved. Trimming took off 1 base at V and 4 bases at J, with 15 bases between the two ends. The CDR3 totals 16 residues. CDR1 is SGHKS, CDR2 YYEKEE, per germline (reference sequence). Full variable domain (outside the CDR3, taken from reference TRBV5-5 and TRBJ1-5): DAGVTQSPTHLIKTRGQQVTLRCSPISGHKSVSWYQQVLGQGPQFIFQYYEKEERGRGNFPDRFSARQFPNYSSELNVNALLLGDSALYLCASSLSLGRQNQPQHFGDGTRLSIL.

V gene TRBV6-1 combines with J gene TRBJ1-3; D remains unclear. Germline CDR1 MNHNS, CDR2 SASEGT. Between the trimmed V and J ends, which lost 7 bases and 0 bases, there was a span of 10 bases. This CDR3 is 14 amino acids long. The CDR3 DNA reads as TGTGCCAGCAAGTCGCCGAGCTCTGGAAACACCATATATTTT. The encoded protein is CASKSPSSGNTIYF.

CDR3 nucleotide sequence: TGTGCCAGCAGCACCAAACAGGGATCCACTGAAGCTTTCTTT. Encoded protein: CASSTKQGSTEAFF. The rearrangement uses TRBV2 and TRBJ1-1; D is possibly TRBD1 (6 bases). The CDR3 runs to 14 residues. The V end lost 6 bases, the J end lost 4 bases, and 15 bases lay between the germline ends. Germline V gene data show CDR1 as SNHLY and CDR2 as FYNNEI. Supplemented by reference TRBV2 and TRBJ1-1, the full variable domain reads EPEVTQTPSHQVTQMGQEVILRCVPISNHLYFYWYRQILGQKVEFLVSFYNNEISEKSEIFDDQFSVERPDGSNFTLKIRSTKLEDSAMYFCASSTKQGSTEAFFGQGTRLTVV.

V gene TRBV5-3 combines with J gene TRBJ1-2; D perhaps matches TRBD1 (5 bases). TRBV5-3 is reported as an ORF; its role is uncertain. Trimming cost V 4 bases and J 7 bases, with 11 bases left between them. This CDR3 region has 12 residues. CDR3 sequence (DNA): TGTGCCAGAAGCCGCAGGGTAGGTGGCTACACCTTC. It is translated as CARSRRVGGYTF.

The chain has TRBV6-1 and TRBJ2-1; 12 bases agree with TRBD2. The J segment lost 10 bases and the V segment lost 5 bases, leaving 9 bases of the junction unmatched. Germline V gene lookup returns CDR1 MNHNS and CDR2 SASEGT. This CDR3 region has 15 residues. CDR3 nucleotide sequence: TGTGCCAGCAGTACACTAGCGGGGGGTCTGGGAGAGCAGTTCTTC. The encoded protein is CASSTLAGGLGEQFF.